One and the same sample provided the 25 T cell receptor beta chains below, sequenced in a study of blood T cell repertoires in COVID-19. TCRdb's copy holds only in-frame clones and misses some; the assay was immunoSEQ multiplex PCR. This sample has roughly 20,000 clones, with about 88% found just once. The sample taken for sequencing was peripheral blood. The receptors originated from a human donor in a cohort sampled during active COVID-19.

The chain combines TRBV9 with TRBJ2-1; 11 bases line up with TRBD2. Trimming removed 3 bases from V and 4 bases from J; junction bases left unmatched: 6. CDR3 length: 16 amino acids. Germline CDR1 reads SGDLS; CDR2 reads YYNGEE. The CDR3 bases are TGTGCCAGCAGCGGAATAGGACTAGCGGGTTACAATGAGCAGTTCTTC. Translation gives CASSGIGLAGYNEQFF.

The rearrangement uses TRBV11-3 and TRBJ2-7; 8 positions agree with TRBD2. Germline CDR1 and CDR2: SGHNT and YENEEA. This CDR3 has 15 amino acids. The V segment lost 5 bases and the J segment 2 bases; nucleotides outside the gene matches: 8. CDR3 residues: CASSPTSVSTYEQYF. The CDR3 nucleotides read TGTGCCAGCAGCCCGACTAGCGTGTCTACCTACGAGCAGTACTTC.

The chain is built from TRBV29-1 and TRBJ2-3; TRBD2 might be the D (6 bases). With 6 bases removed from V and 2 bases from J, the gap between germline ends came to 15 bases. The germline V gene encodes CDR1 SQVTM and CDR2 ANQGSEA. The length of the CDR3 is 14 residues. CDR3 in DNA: TGCAGCGTGGGTGGCGGGATCTTCACAGATACGCAGTATTTT. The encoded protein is CSVGGGIFTDTQYF.

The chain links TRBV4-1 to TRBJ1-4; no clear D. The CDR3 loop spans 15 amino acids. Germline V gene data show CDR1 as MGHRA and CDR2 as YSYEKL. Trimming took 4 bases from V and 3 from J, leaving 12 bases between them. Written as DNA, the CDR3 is TGCGCCAGCAGCCCAGGACTAACGGCTAATGAAAAACTGTTTTTT. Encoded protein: CASSPGLTANEKLFF.

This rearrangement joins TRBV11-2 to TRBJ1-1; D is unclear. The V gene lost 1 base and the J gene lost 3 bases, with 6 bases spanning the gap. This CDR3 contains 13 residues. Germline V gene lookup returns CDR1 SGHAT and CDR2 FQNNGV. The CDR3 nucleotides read TGTGCCAGCAGCTTAGCCGTAGACACTGAAGCTTTCTTT. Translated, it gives CASSLAVDTEAFF.

This CDR3 reads CASSLSGDSYEQYF. In nucleotides, the CDR3 is TGTGCCAGCAGCTTGTCAGGGGACTCCTACGAGCAGTACTTC. The chain joins TRBV5-6 to TRBJ2-7, with a weak D call TRBD1 (6 bases). Germline assignment: CDR1 SGHDT and CDR2 YYEEEE. With 1 base removed from V and 0 bases from J, the gap between germline ends came to 8 bases. This CDR3 is 14 amino acids long.

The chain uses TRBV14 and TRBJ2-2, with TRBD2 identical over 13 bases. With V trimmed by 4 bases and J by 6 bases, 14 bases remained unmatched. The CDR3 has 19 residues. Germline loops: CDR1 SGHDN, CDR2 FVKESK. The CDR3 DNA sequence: TGTGCCAGCAGCCGTGGCGGGACTAGCGGGACCCGAGGGGCCGGGGAGCTGTTTTTT. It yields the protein CASSRGGTSGTRGAGELFF.

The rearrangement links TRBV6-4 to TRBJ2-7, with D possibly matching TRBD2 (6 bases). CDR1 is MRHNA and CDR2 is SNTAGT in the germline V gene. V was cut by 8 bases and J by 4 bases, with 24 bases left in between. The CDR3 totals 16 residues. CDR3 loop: CASDPRRGSEIYEQYF. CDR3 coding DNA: TGTGCCAGCGATCCCCGGAGGGGCAGCGAGATTTACGAGCAGTACTTC.

The CDR3 protein is CSVAGDYIYEQYF. CDR3 nucleotides: TGCAGCGTAGCCGGGGACTACATCTACGAGCAGTACTTC. The chain is built from TRBV29-1 and TRBJ2-7; 7 bases map to TRBD2. The germline V gene has CDR1 SQVTM and CDR2 ANQGSEA. The V segment lost 6 bases and the J segment 3 bases; nucleotides outside the gene matches: 8. This CDR3 is 13 amino acids long.

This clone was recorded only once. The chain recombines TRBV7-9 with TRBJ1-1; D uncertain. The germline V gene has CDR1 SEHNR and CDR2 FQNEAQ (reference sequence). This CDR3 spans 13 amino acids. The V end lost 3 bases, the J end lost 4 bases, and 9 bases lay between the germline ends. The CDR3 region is CASSFAPGTEAFF. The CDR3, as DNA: TGTGCCAGCAGCTTCGCCCCGGGCACTGAAGCTTTCTTT.

This chain's CDR3 is CATSREGGYGYTF. CDR3 sequence (DNA): TGTGCCACCAGCAGAGAGGGGGGGTACGGCTACACCTTC. V is TRBV15 and J is TRBJ1-2, with D perhaps matching TRBD1 (5 bases). Trimming took off 0 bases at V and 8 bases at J, with 10 bases between the two ends. The CDR3 runs 13 residues. Germline V CDR1 and CDR2: LNHNV, YYDKDF (reference sequence).

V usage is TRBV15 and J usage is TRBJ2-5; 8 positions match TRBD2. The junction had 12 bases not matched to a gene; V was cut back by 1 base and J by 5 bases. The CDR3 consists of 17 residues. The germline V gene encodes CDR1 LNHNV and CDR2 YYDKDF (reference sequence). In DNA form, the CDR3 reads TGTGCCACCAGCAGAGTCCTGGGAAGGACTAGCCGTGAGACCCAGTACTTC. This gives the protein CATSRVLGRTSRETQYF.

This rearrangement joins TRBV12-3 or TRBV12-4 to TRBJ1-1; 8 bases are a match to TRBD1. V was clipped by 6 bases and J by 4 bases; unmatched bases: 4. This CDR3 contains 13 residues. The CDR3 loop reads CASRAGQATEAFF. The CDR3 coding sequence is TGTGCCAGCAGGGCGGGACAGGCCACTGAAGCTTTCTTT.

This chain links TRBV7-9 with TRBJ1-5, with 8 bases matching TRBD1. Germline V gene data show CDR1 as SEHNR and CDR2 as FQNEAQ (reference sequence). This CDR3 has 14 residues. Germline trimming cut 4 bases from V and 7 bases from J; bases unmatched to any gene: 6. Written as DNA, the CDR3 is TGTGCCAGCAGCTCGGACAGGGAAAAACAGCCCCAGCATTTT. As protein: CASSSDREKQPQHF.

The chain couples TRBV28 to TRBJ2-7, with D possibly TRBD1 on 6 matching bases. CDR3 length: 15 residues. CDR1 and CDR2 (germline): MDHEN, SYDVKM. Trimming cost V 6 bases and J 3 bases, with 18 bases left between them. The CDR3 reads CASRPGTWGFYEQYF. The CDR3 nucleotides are TGTGCCAGCAGGCCCGGGACATGGGGTTTCTACGAGCAGTACTTC.

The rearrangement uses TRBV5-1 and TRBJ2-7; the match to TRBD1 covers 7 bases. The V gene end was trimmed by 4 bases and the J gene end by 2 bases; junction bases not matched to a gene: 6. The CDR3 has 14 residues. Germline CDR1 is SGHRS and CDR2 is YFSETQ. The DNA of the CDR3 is TGCGCCAGCAGCCGTCGGGACAGCGCCTACGAGCAGTACTTC. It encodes CASSRRDSAYEQYF.

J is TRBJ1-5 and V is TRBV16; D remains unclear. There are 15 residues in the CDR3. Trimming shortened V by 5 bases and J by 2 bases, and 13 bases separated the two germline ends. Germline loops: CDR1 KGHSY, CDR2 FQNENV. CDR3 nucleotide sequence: TGTGCCAGCAGCTATGGGCAGATAGGCAATCAGCCCCAGCATTTT. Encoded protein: CASSYGQIGNQPQHF.

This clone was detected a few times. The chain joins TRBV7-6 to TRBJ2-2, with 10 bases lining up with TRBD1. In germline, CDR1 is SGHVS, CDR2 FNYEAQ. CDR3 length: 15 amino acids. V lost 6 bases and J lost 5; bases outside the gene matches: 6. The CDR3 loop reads CASRAGTGDTGELFF. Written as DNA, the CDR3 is TGTGCCAGCAGGGCGGGGACAGGGGATACCGGGGAGCTGTTTTTT.

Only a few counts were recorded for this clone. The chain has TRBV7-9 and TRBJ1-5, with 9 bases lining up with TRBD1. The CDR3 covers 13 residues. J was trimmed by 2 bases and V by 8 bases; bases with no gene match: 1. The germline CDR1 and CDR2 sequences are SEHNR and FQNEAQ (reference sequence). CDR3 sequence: CASGDRGNQPQHF. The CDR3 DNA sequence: TGTGCCAGCGGGGACAGGGGCAATCAGCCCCAGCATTTT.

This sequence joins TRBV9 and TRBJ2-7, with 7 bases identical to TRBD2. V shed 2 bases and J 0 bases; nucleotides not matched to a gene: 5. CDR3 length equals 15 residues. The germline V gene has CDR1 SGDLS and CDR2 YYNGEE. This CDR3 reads CASSVSAGISYEQYF. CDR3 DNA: TGTGCCAGCAGCGTTTCAGCGGGAATCTCCTACGAGCAGTACTTC.

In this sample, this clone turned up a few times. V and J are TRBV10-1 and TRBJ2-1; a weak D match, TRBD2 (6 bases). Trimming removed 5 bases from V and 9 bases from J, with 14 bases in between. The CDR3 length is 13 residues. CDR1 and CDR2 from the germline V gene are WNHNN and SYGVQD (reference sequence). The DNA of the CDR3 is TGCGCCAGCAGTTTTGGACTAATCGGTGAGCAGTTCTTC. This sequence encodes CASSFGLIGEQFF.

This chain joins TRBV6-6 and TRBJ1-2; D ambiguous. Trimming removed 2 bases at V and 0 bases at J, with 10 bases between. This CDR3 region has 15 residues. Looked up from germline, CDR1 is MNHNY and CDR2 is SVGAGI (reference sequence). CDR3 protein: CASSYVQVANYGYTF. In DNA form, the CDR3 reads TGTGCCAGCAGTTACGTCCAGGTGGCTAACTATGGCTACACCTTC.

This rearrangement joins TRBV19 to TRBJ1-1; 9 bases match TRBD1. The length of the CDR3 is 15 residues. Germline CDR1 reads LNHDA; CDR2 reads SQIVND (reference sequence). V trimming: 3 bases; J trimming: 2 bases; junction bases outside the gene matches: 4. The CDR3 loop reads CASSITGGVNTEAFF. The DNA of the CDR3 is TGTGCCAGTAGTATCACAGGGGGCGTAAACACTGAAGCTTTCTTT.

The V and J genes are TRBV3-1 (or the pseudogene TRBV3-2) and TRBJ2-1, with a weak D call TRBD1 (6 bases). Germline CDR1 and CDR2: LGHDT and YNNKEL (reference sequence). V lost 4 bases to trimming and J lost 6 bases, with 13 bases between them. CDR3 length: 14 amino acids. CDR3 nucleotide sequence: TGTGCCAGCAGCCCCGACCTCAGGGGCAATGAGCAGTTCTTC. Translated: CASSPDLRGNEQFF.

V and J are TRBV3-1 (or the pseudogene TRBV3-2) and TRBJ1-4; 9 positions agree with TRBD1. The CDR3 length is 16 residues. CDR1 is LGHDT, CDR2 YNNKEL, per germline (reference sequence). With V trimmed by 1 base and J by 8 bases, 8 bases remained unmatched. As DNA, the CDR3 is TGTGCCAGCAGCCAAGGAGGGGGACAGGGAGGAGAAAAACTGTTTTTT. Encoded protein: CASSQGGGQGGEKLFF.